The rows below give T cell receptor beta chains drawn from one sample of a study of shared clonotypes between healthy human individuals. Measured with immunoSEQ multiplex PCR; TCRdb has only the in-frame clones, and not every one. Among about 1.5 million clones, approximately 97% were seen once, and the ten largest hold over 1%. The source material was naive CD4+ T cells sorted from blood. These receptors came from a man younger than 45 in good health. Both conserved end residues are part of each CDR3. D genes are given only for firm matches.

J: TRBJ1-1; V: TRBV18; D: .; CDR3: CASSPPQGTPWNTEAFF
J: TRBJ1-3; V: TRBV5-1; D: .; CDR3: CASSPHTGNTIYF
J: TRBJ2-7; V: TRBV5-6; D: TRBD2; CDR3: CASSSRGLAGGVYEQYF
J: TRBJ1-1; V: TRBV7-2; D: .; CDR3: CASSAGGVTNTEAFF
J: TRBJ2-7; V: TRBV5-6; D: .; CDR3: CASRLWAGINYEQYF
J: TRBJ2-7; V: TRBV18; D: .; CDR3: CASSPGTGDYEQYF
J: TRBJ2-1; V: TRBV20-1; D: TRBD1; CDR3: CSAWTGGQFF
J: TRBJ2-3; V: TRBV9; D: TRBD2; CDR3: CASSVEGLTDTQYF
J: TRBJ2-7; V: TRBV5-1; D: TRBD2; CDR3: CASSLETSGRVVPYEQYF
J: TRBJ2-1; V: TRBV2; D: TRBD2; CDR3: CASRGLAGLYNEQFF
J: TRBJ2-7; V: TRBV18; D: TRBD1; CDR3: CASSPRGQAYEQYF
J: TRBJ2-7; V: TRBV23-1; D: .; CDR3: CASSHPPGQTSYEQYF
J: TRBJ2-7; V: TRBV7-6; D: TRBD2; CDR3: CASSLIPLAGGNSYEQYF
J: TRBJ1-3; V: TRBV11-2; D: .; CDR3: CASRLRVGDNSGNTIYF